This passage covers 6 T cell receptor beta chains from one sample sequenced in a study of shared T cell receptors in the human thymus (dated by TCRdb to 2020 to 2023). Libraries were built with the immunoSEQ multiplex PCR assay. Entries here come from immuneACCESS through TCRdb and include only in-frame sequences with V and J called. Some clones fail to appear in such tables; in the studies checked, an unresolved V gene covers under half of the shortfall, and the cause of the remainder is unknown. The sample records hundreds of thousands of clones, 85% to 90% of which are singletons. The ten most abundant clones make up around 0.0099% of the sample. The data were also submitted as part of a second study, on human thymus T cells.

The sample consisted of thymocytes. The receptors come from a boy in the first two years of life with a congenital heart defect. Donor details come from another sample of the same person, matched by shared clones.

The chain carries TRBV19 and TRBJ2-7, with D maybe TRBD1 (7 bases). CDR3 size: 14 residues. V was pared by 4 bases and J by 7 bases, with 17 bases between. CDR1 is LNHDA, CDR2 SQIVND, per germline (reference sequence). CDR3 nucleotides: TGTGCCAGTAGTACCGACAGGGAGGTGGGGGAGCAGTACTTC. This encodes CASSTDREVGEQYF.

V usage is TRBV28 and J usage is TRBJ1-3; 8 nucleotides line up with TRBD1. This CDR3 comprises 16 residues. CDR1 MDHEN and CDR2 SYDVKM come from the germline V gene. Trimming cost V 2 bases and J 2 bases; bases outside gene matches: 5. CDR3 in DNA: TGTGCCAGCAGTTTAGACAGGGGCGGTCCTGGAAACACCATATATTTT. Residues: CASSLDRGGPGNTIYF.

The CDR3 reads CASSLAGTMLLPGGDEQYF. The DNA of the CDR3 is TGTGCCAGCAGCTTAGCCGGGACAATGCTCCTCCCGGGGGGCGACGAGCAGTACTTC. The chain is built from TRBV7-9 and TRBJ2-7; D may be TRBD2 (7 bases). The CDR3 loop spans 19 amino acids. The V end lost 0 bases, the J end lost 5 bases, and 26 bases lay between the germline ends. CDR1 is SEHNR and CDR2 is FQNEAQ in the germline V gene (reference sequence).

The chain recombines TRBV9 with TRBJ2-2; 10 bases are a match to TRBD2. V shed 1 base and J 0 bases; nucleotides not matched to a gene: 3. CDR1 is SGDLS, CDR2 YYNGEE, per germline. The CDR3 has 17 residues. The CDR3 DNA is TGTGCCAGCAGCGTATCGGGACTAGCGCCGAACACCGGGGAGCTGTTTTTT. This codes for CASSVSGLAPNTGELFF.

This rearrangement joins TRBV4-1 to TRBJ2-2, with a possible D match to TRBD2 (5 bases). The CDR3 has 14 amino acids. Germline CDR1 MGHRA, CDR2 YSYEKL. V lost 4 bases and J lost 6, with 12 bases in between. The CDR3 sequence is CASSPTPAAGELFF. The CDR3 DNA reads TGCGCCAGCAGCCCGACCCCAGCGGCCGGGGAGCTGTTTTTT.

The rearrangement joins TRBV7-2 to TRBJ2-7; D is uncertain. V lost 3 bases to trimming and J lost 1 base, with 4 bases between them. The germline V gene encodes CDR1 SGHTA and CDR2 FQGNSA. This CDR3 spans 12 amino acids. The CDR3 here is CASSFRSYEQYF. CDR3 DNA: TGTGCCAGCAGCTTCAGATCCTACGAGCAGTACTTC.